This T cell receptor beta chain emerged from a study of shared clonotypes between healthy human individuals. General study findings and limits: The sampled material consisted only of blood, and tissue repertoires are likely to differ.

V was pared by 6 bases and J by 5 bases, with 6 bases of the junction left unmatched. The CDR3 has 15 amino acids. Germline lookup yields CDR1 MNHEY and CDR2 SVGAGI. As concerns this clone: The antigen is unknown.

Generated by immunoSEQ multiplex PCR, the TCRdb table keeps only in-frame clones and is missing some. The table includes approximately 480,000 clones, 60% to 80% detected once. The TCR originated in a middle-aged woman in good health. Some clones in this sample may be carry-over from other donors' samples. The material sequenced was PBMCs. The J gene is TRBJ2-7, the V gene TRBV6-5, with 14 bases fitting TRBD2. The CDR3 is CASRRLAGGPHEQYF. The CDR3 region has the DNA TGTGCCAGCAGACGACTAGCGGGAGGGCCCCACGAGCAGTACTTC.